The 22 T cell receptor beta chains below come from one sample, sequenced in a study of T cell responses to AZD1222 COVID-19 vaccine. Using immunoSEQ multiplex PCR, the repertoire was profiled, and TCRdb retains in-frame clones only, with some absent. The profile shows approximately 150,000 clones, approximately 90% of them singletons. Sequencing was performed on peripheral blood, taken 28 days after the second AZD1222 dose. The receptor source for this set is an adult who received the AZD1222 COVID-19 vaccine.

The chain is built from TRBV29-1 and TRBJ2-5, with D uncertain. CDR3 length equals 13 residues. V was pared by 5 bases and J by 2 bases, with 12 bases between. In germline, CDR1 is SQVTM, CDR2 ANQGSEA. For the CDR3, the DNA is TGCAGCGTTTCCACAAACCGTCAAGAGACCCAGTACTTC. Amino acids: CSVSTNRQETQYF. The full variable domain, with the rest looked up from reference TRBV29-1 and TRBJ2-5, is SAVISQKPSRDICQRGTSLTIQCQVDSQVTMMFWYRQQPGQSLTLIATANQGSEATYESGFVIDKFPISRPNLTFSTLTVSNMSPEDSSIYLCSVSTNRQETQYFGPGTRLLVL.

The chain employs TRBV21-1 and TRBJ1-1. TRBV21-1 corresponds to a pseudogene. The CDR3 is made up of 16 amino acids. The CDR3 loop is CASSKGSTMANTEAFF. The CDR3 DNA reads as TGTGCCAGCAGCAAGGGCAGTACTATGGCGAACACTGAAGCTTTCTTT.

Only one count was recorded for this clone. The chain has TRBV5-1 and TRBJ1-2; 7 nucleotides align to TRBD1. With V trimmed by 4 bases and J by 3 bases, 6 bases remained unmatched. Germline V gene lookup returns CDR1 SGHRS and CDR2 YFSETQ. The CDR3 contains 14 residues. The CDR3 spells CASSEYRGDYGYTF. The CDR3 bases are TGCGCCAGCAGCGAATACAGGGGTGACTATGGCTACACCTTC.

The chain carries TRBV2 and TRBJ1-2, with D unclear. V dropped 10 bases and J dropped 3 bases, with 18 bases sitting between them. CDR3 length equals 14 residues. Germline CDR1 is SNHLY and CDR2 is FYNNEI. The CDR3 DNA reads TGTGCCACCCGACTCGAGTATCGGGACTATGGCTACACCTTC. Protein sequence: CATRLEYRDYGYTF.

The chain combines TRBV5-6 with TRBJ1-2, with D unresolved. The CDR3 sequence is 11 residues long. The germline V and J ends were trimmed by 2 bases and 8 bases, with 7 bases remaining between them. Germline CDR1 and CDR2: SGHDT and YYEEEE. CDR3 bases: TGTGCCAGCAGCTTTAGTAGGGGCTACACCTTC. It yields the protein CASSFSRGYTF.

This clone was detected only once. The chain carries TRBV2 and TRBJ2-7, with D perhaps TRBD1 (6 bases). CDR1 is SNHLY and CDR2 is FYNNEI in the germline V gene. V lost 6 bases and J lost 3, with 12 bases in between. The CDR3 is 13 residues long. The CDR3 here is CASRLDRNYEQYF. CDR3 sequence (DNA): TGTGCCAGCAGGCTGGACAGAAACTACGAGCAGTACTTC.

This sequence joins TRBV3-1 (or the pseudogene TRBV3-2) and TRBJ1-1; D unclear. This CDR3 has 15 amino acids. The V gene lost 3 bases and the J gene lost 1 base, with 12 bases spanning the gap. CDR1 and CDR2 from the germline V gene are LGHDT and YNNKEL (reference sequence). The CDR3 region is CASSQSLVPNTEAFF. CDR3 sequence (DNA): TGTGCCAGCAGCCAGAGTCTGGTCCCGAACACTGAAGCTTTCTTT.

The rearrangement uses TRBV3-1 (or the pseudogene TRBV3-2) and TRBJ1-2; D might be TRBD1 (6 bases). Deletions cut 4 bases from V and 8 bases from J, with 8 bases between. This CDR3 is built from 11 residues. The germline V gene has CDR1 LGHDT and CDR2 YNNKEL (reference sequence). The CDR3 DNA follows: TGTGCCAGCAGCCTCGGACAGGGCTACACCTTC. Protein product: CASSLGQGYTF.

The chain couples TRBV2 to TRBJ1-2; 10 nucleotides match TRBD1. CDR1 and CDR2 (germline): SNHLY, FYNNEI. The V and J ends lost 5 bases and 1 base, in that order; junction bases with no gene match: 7. The CDR3 consists of 16 residues. DNA of the CDR3: TGTGCCAGCAGTCCATGGACAGGGGGTTATAACTATGGCTACACCTTC. It translates to CASSPWTGGYNYGYTF.

The V gene is TRBV15, the J gene TRBJ1-1; no definite D call. This CDR3 is built from 13 residues. The germline V gene has CDR1 LNHNV and CDR2 YYDKDF (reference sequence). The V end lost 0 bases, the J end lost 11 bases, and 13 bases lay between the germline ends. The CDR3 sequence: CATSRESANPAFF. CDR3 DNA: TGTGCCACCAGCAGAGAAAGCGCTAACCCGGCTTTCTTT. Filled out from reference TRBV15 and TRBJ1-1, the complete variable domain reads DAMVIQNPRYQVTQFGKPVTLSCSQTLNHNVMYWYQQKSSQAPKLLFHYYDKDFNNEADTPDNFQSRRPNTSFCFLDIRSPGLGDTAMYLCATSRESANPAFFGQGTRLTVV.

Details on this clone: At the DNA level, this CDR3 is encoded by other sequences in the same sample as well. The chain combines TRBV7-2 with TRBJ1-2; 7 bases line up with TRBD1. This CDR3 contains 14 residues. CDR1 and CDR2 (germline): SGHTA, FQGNSA. The junction had 7 bases not matched to a gene; V was cut back by 1 base and J by 8 bases. This chain's CDR3 is CASSLGQGFWGYTF. DNA for the CDR3: TGTGCCAGCAGCTTAGGACAGGGATTCTGGGGCTACACCTTC.

This clone was seen just once. The chain carries TRBV5-5 and TRBJ1-1, with D uncertain. V shed 1 base and J shed 4 bases, with 14 bases lying between them. The germline gives CDR1 SGHKS, CDR2 YYEKEE (reference sequence). The CDR3 totals 15 residues. The DNA for the CDR3 is TGTGCCAGCAGCTTGTCGCCGGGAGACTTCACTGAAGCTTTCTTT. As protein: CASSLSPGDFTEAFF.

The V gene is TRBV18, the J gene TRBJ1-1; possible D gene TRBD1, 5 bases. V lost 2 bases and J lost 3, with 13 bases in between. The germline V gene has CDR1 KGHSH and CDR2 LQKENI. There are 15 residues in the CDR3. CDR3 in DNA: TGTGCCAGCTCACCAGGGCAGGGAGAGTACACTGAAGCTTTCTTT. Its protein is CASSPGQGEYTEAFF. The full variable domain, completed using reference TRBV18 and TRBJ1-1, is NAGVMQNPRHLVRRRGQEARLRCSPMKGHSHVYWYRQLPEEGLKFMVYLQKENIIDESGMPKERFSAEFPKEGPSILRIQQVVRGDSAAYFCASSPGQGEYTEAFFGQGTRLTVV.

The chain links TRBV21-1 to TRBJ2-2. TRBV21-1 is a known pseudogene. CDR3 length: 16 residues. CDR3: CASSKFGTARAGELFF. CDR3 nucleotides: TGTGCCAGCAGCAAATTCGGCACCGCGCGAGCCGGGGAGCTGTTTTTT.

This chain joins TRBV3-1 (or the pseudogene TRBV3-2) and TRBJ1-6, with TRBD1 identical over 7 bases. Germline V gives CDR1 LGHDT, CDR2 YNNKEL (reference sequence). V dropped 2 bases and J dropped 8; count of bases not matched to a gene: 3. The CDR3 runs to 14 residues. The CDR3 here is CASSQQGGDSPLHF. The DNA of the CDR3 is TGTGCCAGCAGCCAACAGGGGGGTGATTCACCCCTCCACTTT.

The CDR3: CASSLGLGNEQFF. DNA for the CDR3: TGTGCCAGCAGCTTAGGGCTAGGCAATGAGCAGTTCTTC. The V and J genes are TRBV7-2 and TRBJ2-1, with D unclear. The CDR3 extends over 13 amino acids. V lost 1 base, J lost 6 bases, and 7 bases lay in between. From germline, CDR1 is SGHTA and CDR2 FQGNSA.

The rearrangement links TRBV5-5 to TRBJ2-7; a weak D match, TRBD2 (6 bases). V was cut by 0 bases and J by 2 bases, with 12 bases left in between. This CDR3 has 15 residues. Germline V lookup: CDR1 SGHKS, CDR2 YYEKEE (reference sequence). In DNA form, the CDR3 reads TGTGCCAGCAGCTTGGGCCCAGGGAGGACCTACGAGCAGTACTTC. Translating it yields CASSLGPGRTYEQYF.

This chain joins TRBV10-3 and TRBJ2-3; D not resolved. Germline V gene data show CDR1 as ENHRY and CDR2 as SYGVKD. The CDR3 spans 15 residues. Trimming took 5 bases from V and 0 from J, leaving 12 bases between them. The CDR3 DNA reads as TGTGCCATCAGTAAAGGGTCTACTAGCACAGATACGCAGTATTTT. Its translation: CAISKGSTSTDTQYF.

The rearrangement uses TRBV6-5 and TRBJ1-2; 9 positions agree with TRBD1. CDR3 length: 13 amino acids. With 2 bases clipped from V and 8 bases from J, the junction kept 3 bases outside the gene matches. CDR1 MNHEY and CDR2 SVGAGI come from the germline V gene. Here the CDR3 DNA reads TGTGCCAGCAGTTACACAGGGGGCCAAGGCTACACCTTC. It yields the protein CASSYTGGQGYTF.

This clone has only one observation. In DNA form, the CDR3 reads TGTGCCAGCAGTCGTGACAGGGCTCGGAACGAGCAGTACTTC. It specifies CASSRDRARNEQYF. The chain combines TRBV6-5 with TRBJ2-7; TRBD1 aligns across 7 bases. J gave up 5 bases and V 5 bases, and 9 bases lay outside the gene matches. Germline V gives CDR1 MNHEY, CDR2 SVGAGI. The CDR3 contains 14 residues.

The chain uses TRBV19 and TRBJ1-2; D is unclear. This CDR3 spans 12 amino acids. Germline V gives CDR1 LNHDA, CDR2 SQIVND (reference sequence). V was shortened by 6 bases and J by 5 bases, with 10 bases between the two germline ends. The DNA of the CDR3 is TGTGCCAGTAGAAGGGAACTTTATGGCTACACCTTC. Its translation: CASRRELYGYTF.

The chain joins TRBV7-2 to TRBJ1-1; D gene uncertain. The CDR3 runs 14 residues. In germline, CDR1 is SGHTA, CDR2 FQGNSA. With 3 bases removed from V and 1 base from J, the gap between germline ends came to 9 bases. CDR3 amino acids: CASSFRQKNTEAFF. As DNA, the CDR3 is TGTGCCAGCAGCTTTCGGCAGAAGAACACTGAAGCTTTCTTT.